This T cell receptor (beta chain) is from a study of metastatic and nonmetastatic thyroid tumors. Before thyroid surgery, none of the patients had received any treatment. TCRdb reanalyzed the PCR reads with MiXCR. The top ten hold roughly 5% of the sample, which has approximately 10,000 clones, 14% to 15% seen once. Trimming shortened V by 8 bases and J by 2 bases, and 15 bases separated the two germline ends. CDR3 size: 14 residues. The sequence was obtained from a female donor with papillary thyroid cancer or a benign thyroid nodule (not recorded which). Some clones in this sample may be carry-over from other donors' samples. This chain links TRBV12-3 or TRBV12-4 with TRBJ2-5, with D possibly matching TRBD2 (5 bases). Sequences were obtained from blood. CDR3 amino acids: CASSHMGGQETQYF. For the CDR3, the DNA is TGTGCCAGCTCCCATATGGGCGGGCAAGAGACCCAGTACTTC.